This TCR delta chain was observed in a study of γδ T cells in repeated Plasmodium falciparum infection. Study-wide context: Over approximately 640 days, donors received four mosquito-bite P. falciparum NF54 infections. Samples were taken at baseline, before some infections, and 21 days after each. Findings and limits, study-wide: Repeated controlled infections reportedly drove waves of new clonotype selection in Vdelta2-negative, mostly Vdelta1+, gammadelta repertoires.

Vgamma9/Vdelta2+ and Vdelta2-negative gammadelta T cells were flow-sorted from PBMC for bulk sequencing. From germline, CDR1 is GEAIGNYY and CDR2 EKD. Unmatched junction bases numbered 4, after V lost 3 bases and J lost 0 bases. The CDR3 has 19 residues. Each sorted gammadelta sample had TRG and TRD chains sequenced. TCRdb re-called clones from the multiplex PCR reads using CATT. The table shows about 89,000 delta-chain clones, with 1.4% occurring only once. Note on this clone: What it binds is not known. The protein that TCRdb holds for this DNA derives from a much larger clone and differs from the translated DNA at residue 5, which likely indicates a read error; the protein shown here is translated from the DNA.

The TCR comes from a pool of human donors (malaria-infected and uninfected, not separated). Sequenced input: gamma-delta T cells from blood. This chain uses TRDV2 with TRDJ3; TRDD3 agrees at 13 bases. CDR3 DNA: TGTGCCTGTGACGCACTGGGGGATACGAGCTCCTGGGACACCCGACAGATGTTTTTC. Residues: CACDALGDTSSWDTRQMFF.